This is a list of T cell receptor beta chains from one sample in a study of blood T cell repertoires in COVID-19. Clones were read by immunoSEQ multiplex PCR, and TCRdb kept only the in-frame ones, dropping some. The table includes roughly 68,000 clones, over 75% detected once. Sequenced: peripheral blood. The receptors stem from a human donor in a cohort sampled during active COVID-19. The CDR3 runs from the conserved cysteine through the conserved F or W. D genes are given only for firm matches. Not all rows give a size; the values are once, few, many and, for expanded clones, a class.

clone_size	cdr3_length	v_call	j_call	d_call	cdr3_nt	cdr3_aa
few	13	TRBV2	TRBJ1-5	NA	TGTGCCAGCTGTGCGGGGGGCTATCAGCCCCAGCATTTT	CASCAGGYQPQHF
NA	14	TRBV18	TRBJ2-7	TRBD1	TGTGCCAGCTCACCACTGGACAGGGCCCACGAGCAGTACTTC	CASSPLDRAHEQYF
NA	14	TRBV10-3	TRBJ1-5	NA	TGTGCCATTGGGGCGGGGGGCGCGAATCAGCCCCAGCATTTT	CAIGAGGANQPQHF
once	15	TRBV6-1	TRBJ2-1	TRBD1	TGTGCCAGCAGTGAACCGGGACAGAGATACAATGAGCAGTTCTTC	CASSEPGQRYNEQFF
NA	14	TRBV10-3	TRBJ1-3	TRBD1	TGTGCCATCATGGCAGGGGGAGCTGGAAACACCATATATTTT	CAIMAGGAGNTIYF
NA	14	TRBV15	TRBJ1-5	NA	TGTGCCACCAGCAACCTGCCAGGAAATCAGCCCCAGCATTTT	CATSNLPGNQPQHF
NA	14	TRBV13	TRBJ2-7	TRBD2	TGTGCCAGCAGCGTCAGCGGGAGGGCCCACGAGCAGTACTTC	CASSVSGRAHEQYF
NA	15	TRBV7-8	TRBJ2-7	TRBD2	TGTGCCAGCACCACCGGAGGACTAGCGGTCTACGAGCAGTACTTC	CASTTGGLAVYEQYF
NA	17	TRBV19	TRBJ2-2	TRBD2	TGTGCCAGTAGTACCGAACGACTAGCGGTTAACACCGGGGAGCTGTTTTTT	CASSTERLAVNTGELFF
NA	12	TRBV12-3/TRBV12-4	TRBJ1-1	NA	TGTGCCAGCACGGAAACGTCGGGGGTGGCTTTCTTT	CASTETSGVAFF
NA	14	TRBV6-5	TRBJ2-7	TRBD2	TGTGCCAGCAGTCCGACCCGGACTAGCTCCGAGCAGTACTTC	CASSPTRTSSEQYF
NA	15	TRBV27	TRBJ1-1	NA	TGTGCCAGCAGTCCCATACAGGGATGGGACACTGAAGCTTTCTTT	CASSPIQGWDTEAFF
once	17	TRBV2	TRBJ2-7	TRBD1	TGTGCCAGCAGTGAGATTATGGGACAGGGGAAACGCTACGAGCAGTACTTC	CASSEIMGQGKRYEQYF
once	15	TRBV27	TRBJ2-4	NA	TGTGCCAGCAGTTCGAGTGTCCTAGCCAAAAACATTCAGTACTTC	CASSSSVLAKNIQYF
NA	15	TRBV28	TRBJ1-4	TRBD1	TGTGCCAGCAGTTTGTGGGGGACAGGGGATGAAAAACTGTTTTTT	CASSLWGTGDEKLFF
NA	13	TRBV2	TRBJ1-1	NA	TGTGCCAGCAGTGACGACAGGAACACTGAAGCTTTCTTT	CASSDDRNTEAFF
NA	13	TRBV6-2/TRBV6-3	TRBJ1-2	NA	TGTGCCAGCAGTTACGCTACTAACTATGGCTACACCTTC	CASSYATNYGYTF
NA	14	TRBV5-1	TRBJ2-7	NA	TGCGCCAGCAGCTTGGCCGGGGGACCCTACGAGCAGTACTTC	CASSLAGGPYEQYF
NA	19	TRBV9	TRBJ2-2	TRBD2	TGTGCCAGCAGCACTCGGGTTAGCGGGAGTCACCCGAACACCGGGGAGCTGTTTTTT	CASSTRVSGSHPNTGELFF
NA	17	TRBV30	TRBJ2-6	NA	TGTGCCTCCCCAAGGGGGGGCGCAAGGGCCGGGGCCAACGTCCTGACTTTC	CASPRGGARAGANVLTF
NA	15	TRBV7-2	TRBJ2-3	NA	TGTGCCAGCAGCTTAGTAGAGGGCCGCACAGATACGCAGTATTTT	CASSLVEGRTDTQYF
NA	13	TRBV9	TRBJ2-1	NA	TGTGCCAGCAGCGTAGAATGGGGCTATGAGCAGTTCTTC	CASSVEWGYEQFF
NA	14	TRBV2	TRBJ1-1	NA	TGTGCCAGCAGGATGGCGGGGGAGAACACTGAAGCTTTCTTT	CASRMAGENTEAFF
NA	14	TRBV7-2	TRBJ1-2	TRBD1	TGTGCCAGCAGCCCTAGGAGGACAGGGGATGGCTACACCTTC	CASSPRRTGDGYTF
NA	15	TRBV7-9	TRBJ2-7	NA	TGTGCCAGCAGCCCCCCAGGCCCGGTGGGTCTCGAGCAGTACTTC	CASSPPGPVGLEQYF
once	13	TRBV18	TRBJ2-5	NA	TGTGCCAGCTCACCCACAGGGCAAGAGACCCAGTACTTC	CASSPTGQETQYF
NA	11	TRBV19	TRBJ2-7	NA	TGTGCCAGTAGTAACGGTTACGAGCAGTACTTC	CASSNGYEQYF
once	17	TRBV5-1	TRBJ2-3	TRBD2	TGCGCCAGCAGCCAAGCTGGACGAGCGGGAGGGAGAGATACGCAGTATTTT	CASSQAGRAGGRDTQYF
few	12	TRBV3-1/TRBV3-2	TRBJ1-3	NA	TGTGCCAGCAGCCAAGCAGGAAACACCATATATTTT	CASSQAGNTIYF
NA	15	TRBV28	TRBJ1-6	TRBD1	TGTGCCAGCAGTACTCCGGGACAGGGTAATTCACCCCTCCACTTT	CASSTPGQGNSPLHF
once	15	TRBV18	TRBJ2-1	TRBD2	TGTGCCAGCTCACCCGGGACTAGCGGGTACAATGAGCAGTTCTTC	CASSPGTSGYNEQFF
NA	22	TRBV4-3	TRBJ1-4	NA	TGCGCCAGCAGCCAAGCTTTGGGCGGAGCGGGACGGATTGTTGCAACTAATGAAAAACTGTTTTTT	CASSQALGGAGRIVATNEKLFF
NA	14	TRBV13	TRBJ2-1	NA	TGTGCCAGCAGTCACCCGACTATCAGTAATGAGCAGTTCTTC	CASSHPTISNEQFF
few	15	TRBV4-2	TRBJ2-5	TRBD1	TGTGCCAGCAGCCAGGGGGACAGGGAGAAAGAGACCCAGTACTTC	CASSQGDREKETQYF
NA	15	TRBV5-4	TRBJ1-4	TRBD1	TGTGCCAGCAGCGCCCACAGGGGAAATAATGAAAAACTGTTTTTT	CASSAHRGNNEKLFF
few	15	TRBV7-9	TRBJ1-1	NA	TGTGCCAGCAGCTTCTGGACAAGTTCGAACACTGAAGCTTTCTTT	CASSFWTSSNTEAFF
NA	13	TRBV27	TRBJ2-5	NA	TGTGCCAGCAGTTTACAACCCCTAGGGACCCAGTACTTC	CASSLQPLGTQYF
NA	16	TRBV19	TRBJ2-1	TRBD1	TGTGCCAGTAACAGTATAGGGGGGACAGGGTACAATGAGCAGTTCTTC	CASNSIGGTGYNEQFF
few	20	TRBV18	TRBJ1-5	NA	TGTGCCAGCTCACCACGAAGGCAGGGGCAAACTCAAAGGGGGAATCAGCCCCAGCATTTT	CASSPRRQGQTQRGNQPQHF
NA	13	TRBV7-2	TRBJ2-7	TRBD2	TGTGCCAGCAGCAGGCGGGGGGCCTACGAGCAGTACTTC	CASSRRGAYEQYF
NA	14	TRBV9	TRBJ1-3	TRBD1	TGTGCCAGCAGCGCAGGACAGGGGAGAAACACCATATATTTT	CASSAGQGRNTIYF
few	12	TRBV7-2	TRBJ2-7	NA	TGTGCCAGCAGCTTACCCCGGTACGAGCAGTACTTC	CASSLPRYEQYF
NA	16	TRBV4-1	TRBJ1-1	NA	TGCGCCAGCAGCCAAGATCCCGGGACATTGAACACTGAAGCTTTCTTT	CASSQDPGTLNTEAFF
NA	14	TRBV29-1	TRBJ2-1	NA	TGCAGCGTTGAAGACAGGCTTTCCTACAATGAGCAGTTCTTC	CSVEDRLSYNEQFF
NA	16	TRBV18	TRBJ1-1	NA	TGTGCCAGCTCACCACGGTCCCGTGACACGAACACTGAAGCTTTCTTT	CASSPRSRDTNTEAFF
once	16	TRBV19	TRBJ2-1	TRBD1	TGTGCCACCTACCCCACCGGGACAGGGCGGTCCAATGAGCAGTTCTTC	CATYPTGTGRSNEQFF
NA	13	TRBV11-2	TRBJ1-2	NA	TGTGCCAGCAGCTTAGATCTTAACTATGGCTACACCTTC	CASSLDLNYGYTF
NA	14	TRBV19	TRBJ1-2	TRBD1	TGTGCCAGTAGTCCGGGACAGATGGGGTATGGCTACACCTTC	CASSPGQMGYGYTF
few	15	TRBV18	TRBJ2-7	TRBD1	TGTGCCAGCTCCCACCCGGGGCAGGGGGCGTACGAGCAGTACTTC	CASSHPGQGAYEQYF
NA	15	TRBV2	TRBJ1-1	TRBD1	TGTGCCAGCAGGCCCGAGACAGGGATGAACACTGAAGCTTTCTTT	CASRPETGMNTEAFF
NA	16	TRBV9	TRBJ2-5	TRBD2	TGTGCCAGCAGCGTAGAGCCAGCGGGGGGGCGGGAGACCCAGTACTTC	CASSVEPAGGRETQYF
NA	14	TRBV5-1	TRBJ2-5	TRBD2	TGCGCCAGCAGCTTAGCGGGGGTGGGAGAGACCCAGTACTTC	CASSLAGVGETQYF
few	12	TRBV5-1	TRBJ1-6	TRBD1	TGCGCCAGCAGCCCCGGGACAGTACCCCTCCACTTT	CASSPGTVPLHF
NA	16	TRBV6-6	TRBJ1-6	TRBD1	TGTGCCAGCAGGACGACAGGGCGGCGGGGTAATTCACCCCTCCACTTT	CASRTTGRRGNSPLHF
NA	15	TRBV11-3	TRBJ2-1	NA	TGTGCCAGCAGCTTAAGGAGGGTCGCCTACAATGAGCAGTTCTTC	CASSLRRVAYNEQFF
NA	13	TRBV14	TRBJ2-5	NA	TGTGCCAGCAGCCAGGATTTAAGGGGGACCCAGTACTTC	CASSQDLRGTQYF
NA	16	TRBV7-9	TRBJ2-7	TRBD1	TGTGCCAGCAGCCCCTTAAAGGGACAGGGGGCGTTCGAGCAGTACTTC	CASSPLKGQGAFEQYF
NA	15	TRBV2	TRBJ2-2	TRBD2	TGTGCCAGCAGGGTAGCGGGGTCGAACACCGGGGAGCTGTTTTTT	CASRVAGSNTGELFF
once	16	TRBV30	TRBJ2-1	NA	TGTGCCTGGAGTGTATATAGACCCAGCGGCCACAATGAGCAGTTCTTC	CAWSVYRPSGHNEQFF